This T cell receptor (beta chain) was sequenced during a study of cytomegalovirus exposure and HLA in healthy donors. The V end was cut by 1 base, the J end by 5 bases, with 9 bases between. The germline V gene has CDR1 SGHRS and CDR2 YFSETQ. This CDR3 region has 13 residues. The study ran its PCR with 60 Vbeta and 13 Jbeta primers. Some clones are missing from TCRdb's copy, which holds only in-frame ones; the method was immunoSEQ multiplex PCR. The sample includes over 250,000 clones, 70% to 90% of them seen just once. The rearrangement links TRBV5-1 to TRBJ1-2; no clear D gene. Source material: PBMCs. This receptor was obtained from a man between 35 and 55 years old in good health and CMV-seropositive. The DNA for the CDR3 is TGCGCCAGCAGCTTGAGTTTCAGTTATGGCTACACCTTC. Its protein is CASSLSFSYGYTF.